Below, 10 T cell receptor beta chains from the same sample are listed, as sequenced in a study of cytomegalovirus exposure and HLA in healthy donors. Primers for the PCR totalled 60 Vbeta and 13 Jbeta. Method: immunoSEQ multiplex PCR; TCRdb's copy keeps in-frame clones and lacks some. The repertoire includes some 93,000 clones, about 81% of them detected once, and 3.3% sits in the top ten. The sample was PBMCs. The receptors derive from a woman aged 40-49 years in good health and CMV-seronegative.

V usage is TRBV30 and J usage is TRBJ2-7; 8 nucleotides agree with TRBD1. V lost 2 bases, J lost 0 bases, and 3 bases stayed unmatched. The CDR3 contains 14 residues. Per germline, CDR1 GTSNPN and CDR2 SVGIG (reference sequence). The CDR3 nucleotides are TGTGCCTGGAGTAGGACAGGGCCCTCCTACGAGCAGTACTTC. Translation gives CAWSRTGPSYEQYF.

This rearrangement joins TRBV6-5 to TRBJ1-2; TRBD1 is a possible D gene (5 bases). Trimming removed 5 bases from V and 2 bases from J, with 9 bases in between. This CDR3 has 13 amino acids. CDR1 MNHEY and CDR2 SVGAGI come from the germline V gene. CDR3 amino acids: CASSLRQNYGYTF. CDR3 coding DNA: TGTGCCAGCAGTCTTAGACAGAACTATGGCTACACCTTC.

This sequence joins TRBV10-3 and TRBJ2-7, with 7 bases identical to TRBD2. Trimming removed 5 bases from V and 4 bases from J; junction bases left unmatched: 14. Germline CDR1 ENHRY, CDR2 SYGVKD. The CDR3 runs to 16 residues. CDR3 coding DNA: TGTGCCATCAGTAACACCAGGACGGGGGGAATGTACGAGCAGTACTTC. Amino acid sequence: CAISNTRTGGMYEQYF.

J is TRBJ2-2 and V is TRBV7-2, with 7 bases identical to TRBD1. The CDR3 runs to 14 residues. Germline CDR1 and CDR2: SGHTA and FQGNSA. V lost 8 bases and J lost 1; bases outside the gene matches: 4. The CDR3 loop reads CASGRGMNTGELFF. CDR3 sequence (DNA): TGTGCCAGCGGCAGGGGGATGAACACCGGGGAGCTGTTTTTT.

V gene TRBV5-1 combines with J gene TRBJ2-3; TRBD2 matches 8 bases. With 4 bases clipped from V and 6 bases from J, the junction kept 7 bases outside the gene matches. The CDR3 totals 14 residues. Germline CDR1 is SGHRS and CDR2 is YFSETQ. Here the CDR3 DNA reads TGCGCCAGCAGCGCCGGGACTAGGAGCGATACGCAGTATTTT. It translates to CASSAGTRSDTQYF. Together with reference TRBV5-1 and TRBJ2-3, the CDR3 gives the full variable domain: KAGVTQTPRYLIKTRGQQVTLSCSPISGHRSVSWYQQTPGQGLQFLFEYFSETQRNKGNFPGRFSGRQFSNSRSEMNVSTLELGDSALYLCASSAGTRSDTQYFGPGTRLTVL.

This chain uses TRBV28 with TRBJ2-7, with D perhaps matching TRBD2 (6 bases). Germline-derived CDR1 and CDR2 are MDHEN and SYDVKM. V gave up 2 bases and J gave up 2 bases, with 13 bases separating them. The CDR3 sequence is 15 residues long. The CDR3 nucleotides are TGTGCCAGCAGTTTAGGGACTCCCCTCCCCTACGAGCAGTACTTC. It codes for CASSLGTPLPYEQYF.

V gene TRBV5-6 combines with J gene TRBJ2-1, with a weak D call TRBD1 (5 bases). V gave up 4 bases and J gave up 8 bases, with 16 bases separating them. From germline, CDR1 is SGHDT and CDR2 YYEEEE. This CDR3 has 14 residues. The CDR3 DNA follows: TGTGCCAGCAGCCGCATATCAGGGTATCATGAGCAGTTCTTC. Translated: CASSRISGYHEQFF.

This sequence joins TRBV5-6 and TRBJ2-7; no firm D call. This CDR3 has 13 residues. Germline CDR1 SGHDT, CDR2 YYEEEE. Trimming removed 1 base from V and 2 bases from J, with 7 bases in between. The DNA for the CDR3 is TGTGCCAGCAGCTTGATCAGGACCTACGAGCAGTACTTC. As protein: CASSLIRTYEQYF.

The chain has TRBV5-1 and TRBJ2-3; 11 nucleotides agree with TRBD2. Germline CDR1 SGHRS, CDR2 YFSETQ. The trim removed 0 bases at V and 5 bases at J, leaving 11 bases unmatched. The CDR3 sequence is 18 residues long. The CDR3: CASSLDQLAGVVRDTQYF. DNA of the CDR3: TGCGCCAGCAGCTTGGACCAACTAGCGGGAGTGGTTAGAGATACGCAGTATTTT. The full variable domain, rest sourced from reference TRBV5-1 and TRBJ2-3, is KAGVTQTPRYLIKTRGQQVTLSCSPISGHRSVSWYQQTPGQGLQFLFEYFSETQRNKGNFPGRFSGRQFSNSRSEMNVSTLELGDSALYLCASSLDQLAGVVRDTQYFGPGTRLTVL.

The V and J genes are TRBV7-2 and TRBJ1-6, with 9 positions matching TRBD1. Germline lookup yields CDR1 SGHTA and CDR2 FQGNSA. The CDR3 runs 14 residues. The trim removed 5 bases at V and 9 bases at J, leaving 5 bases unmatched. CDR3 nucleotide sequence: TGTGCCAGCAGCCAGGACAGGGGTTCTTCACCCCTCCACTTT. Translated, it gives CASSQDRGSSPLHF.